This TCR beta chain stems from a study of blood T cell repertoires in COVID-19 (dated by TCRdb to 2019 to 2021). Broadly, across the study: Samples from collaborators originated in the United States, Italy and Spain and spanned both the acute and convalescent phases of COVID-19. Deeply sampled blood TCRbeta repertoires from subjects exposed to, actively infected with, or recovered from COVID-19 were included in the dataset. The samples were drawn from the first 160 participants of the ongoing ImmuneRACE study and from 950 to 1,500 subjects provided by 6 global collaborators. Sample metadata almost always included a de-identified subject ID, COVID-19 status, age in years and sex. The prospective study material was composed of cDNA or gDNA derived from T cells, B-cell-depleted T cells, or PBMCs. The repertoires were released in a freely available public database meant as a resource for research on the immune response to SARS-CoV-2. HLA class I and class II types, where available, came from metadata supplied by the sample provider rather than from assay-based typing. On the study overall, not on this receptor specifically: How much clinical and demographic metadata was included differed by source and by participant, and the metadata was provided uncurated.

In the case of this clone: Its antigen remains undetermined. The record has no base qualities; no much larger clone is one base away.

TCRbeta CDR3 regions were amplified from genomic DNA using the immunoSEQ Assay, a bias-controlled multiplex PCR. The original methods were these. Within the assay, amplification of reference gene primers was used to estimate how many nucleated cells each sample contained. To quantify the absolute abundance of each unique TCRbeta CDR3 rearrangement, sequence reads were collapsed and filtered. For each sample, productive Simpson clonality was calculated as the square root of Simpson's diversity index over productive rearrangements. Sourced from immuneACCESS, this table was stored by TCRdb with only in-frame sequences that have V and J called. A share of the clones is absent; for the studies checked, an unresolved V gene accounts for under half, and the remainder has no known explanation. Clone size and V and J calls were adopted from that table, with D and trimming inferred from the DNA. This sample lists fewer than 200,000 clones; roughly 70% were detected once. Clones ranked in the top ten supply about 3% of the sample.

Each collaborating institution followed its own protocols to collect whole blood in K2EDTA tubes. For TCRbeta analysis, collaborators shipped samples as frozen whole blood, isolated PBMCs, or DNA extracted from either of those sample types. The sample was peripheral blood. This TCR derives from a woman older than 75 with acute or convalescent COVID-19.

CDR3 protein: CASSRGQGNEKLFF. The DNA sequence reads TGTGCCAGCAGCCGGGGACAGGGGAACGAAAAACTGTTTTTT. This chain is built from TRBV5-8 and TRBJ1-4, with 10 bases matching TRBD1. Counted from cysteine to phenylalanine, this CDR3 has 14 amino acids. Only the CDR3 region is kept as DNA, spanning 42 bases read in frame from base 1. V has 4 bases trimmed and J has 8 bases trimmed; junction bases matching no gene number 5. Per the germline V gene, SGHTS is the CDR1 and YDEGEE is the CDR2. Joined to the reference TRBV5-8 and TRBJ1-4 proteins, this CDR3 gives the full variable domain: EAGVTQSPTHLIKTRGQQATLRCSPISGHTSVYWYQQALGLGLQFLLWYDEGEERNRGNFPPRFSGRQFPNYSSELNVNALELEDSALYLCASSRGQGNEKLFFGSGTQLSVL.